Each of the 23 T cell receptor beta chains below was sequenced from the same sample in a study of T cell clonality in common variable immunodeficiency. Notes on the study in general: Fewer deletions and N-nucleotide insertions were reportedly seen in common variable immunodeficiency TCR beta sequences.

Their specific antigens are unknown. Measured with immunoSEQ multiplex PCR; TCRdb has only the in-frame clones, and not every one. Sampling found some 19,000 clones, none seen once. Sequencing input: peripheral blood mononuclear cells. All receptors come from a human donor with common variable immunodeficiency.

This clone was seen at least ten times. This CDR3 reads CASSEGRDRVLTF. CDR3 DNA (partial): TGTGCCAGCAGTGAAGGTAGGGACAGAGTC. The chain is built from TRBV6-1 and TRBJ2-6, with TRBD1 matching over 7 bases. Sequencing ends 3 residues short of the CDR3 end; the germline J gene provides the rest. CDR1 and CDR2 from the germline V gene are MNHNS and SASEGT. The CDR3 is 13 amino acids.

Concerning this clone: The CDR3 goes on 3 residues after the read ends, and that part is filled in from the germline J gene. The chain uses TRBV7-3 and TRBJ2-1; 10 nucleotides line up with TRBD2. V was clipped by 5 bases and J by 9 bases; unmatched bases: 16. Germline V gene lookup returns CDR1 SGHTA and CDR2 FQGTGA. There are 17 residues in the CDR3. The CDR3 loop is CASSPPRGASGSGEQFF. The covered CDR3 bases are TGTGCCAGCAGCCCACCCCGGGGGGCTAGCGGGAGTGGTGAG.

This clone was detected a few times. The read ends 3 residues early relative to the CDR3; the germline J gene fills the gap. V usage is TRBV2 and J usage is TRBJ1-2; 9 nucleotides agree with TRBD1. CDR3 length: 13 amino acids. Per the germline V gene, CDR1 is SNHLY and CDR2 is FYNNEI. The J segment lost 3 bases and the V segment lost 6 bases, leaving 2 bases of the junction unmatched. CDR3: CASSRQGDYGYTF. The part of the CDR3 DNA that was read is TGTGCCAGCAGCAGACAGGGGGACTATGGC.

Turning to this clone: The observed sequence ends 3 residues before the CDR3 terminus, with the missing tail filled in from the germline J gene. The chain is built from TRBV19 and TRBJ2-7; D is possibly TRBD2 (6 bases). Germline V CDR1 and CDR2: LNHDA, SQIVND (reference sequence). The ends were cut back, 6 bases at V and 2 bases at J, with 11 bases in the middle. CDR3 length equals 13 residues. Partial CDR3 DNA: TGTGCCAGTAGCCGGCGCGGGGCCTACGAG. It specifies CASSRRGAYE. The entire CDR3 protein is CASSRRGAYEQYF.

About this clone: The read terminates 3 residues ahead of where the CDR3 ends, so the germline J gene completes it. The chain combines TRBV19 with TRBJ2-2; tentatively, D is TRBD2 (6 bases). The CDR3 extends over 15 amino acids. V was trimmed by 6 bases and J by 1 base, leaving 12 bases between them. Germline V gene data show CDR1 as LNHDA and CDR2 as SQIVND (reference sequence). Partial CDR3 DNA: TGTGCCAGTAGAACCCTAGCGTTGAACACCGGGGAG. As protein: CASRTLALNTGE. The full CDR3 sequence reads CASRTLALNTGELFF.

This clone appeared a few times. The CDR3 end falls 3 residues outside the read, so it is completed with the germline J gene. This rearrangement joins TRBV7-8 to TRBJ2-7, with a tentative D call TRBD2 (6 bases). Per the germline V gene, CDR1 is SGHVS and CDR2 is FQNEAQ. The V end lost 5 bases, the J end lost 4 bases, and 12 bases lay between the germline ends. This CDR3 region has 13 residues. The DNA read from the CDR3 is TGTGCCAGCAGCCTAGAGGCGGGGTACGAG. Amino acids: CASSLEAGYE. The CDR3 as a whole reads CASSLEAGYEQYF.

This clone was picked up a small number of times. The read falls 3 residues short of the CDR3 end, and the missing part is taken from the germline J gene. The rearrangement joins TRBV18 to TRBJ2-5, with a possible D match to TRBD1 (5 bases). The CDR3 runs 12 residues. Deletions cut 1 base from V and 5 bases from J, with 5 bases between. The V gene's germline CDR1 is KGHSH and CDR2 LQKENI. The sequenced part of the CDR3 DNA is TGTGCCAGCTCACCACAGGGGGAGACC. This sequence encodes CASSPQGET. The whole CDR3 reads CASSPQGETQYF.

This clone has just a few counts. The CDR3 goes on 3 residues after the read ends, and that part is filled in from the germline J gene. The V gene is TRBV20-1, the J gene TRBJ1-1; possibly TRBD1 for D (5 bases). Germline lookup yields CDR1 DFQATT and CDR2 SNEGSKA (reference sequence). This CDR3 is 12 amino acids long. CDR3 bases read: TGCAGTGCTCCCAGGGCGGGGGTGGCC. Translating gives CSAPRAGVA. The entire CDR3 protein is CSAPRAGVAAFF.

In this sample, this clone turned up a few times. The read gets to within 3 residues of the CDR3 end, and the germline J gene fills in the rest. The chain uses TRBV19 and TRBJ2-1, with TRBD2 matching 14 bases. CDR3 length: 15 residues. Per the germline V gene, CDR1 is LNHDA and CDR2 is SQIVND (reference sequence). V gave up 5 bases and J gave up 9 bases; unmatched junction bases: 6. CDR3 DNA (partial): TGTGCCAGTAGTGACCCGGGACTAGCGGGAGTTGAG. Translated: CASSDPGLAGVE. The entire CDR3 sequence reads CASSDPGLAGVEQFF. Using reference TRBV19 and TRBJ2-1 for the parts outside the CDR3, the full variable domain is DGGITQSPKYLFRKEGQNVTLSCEQNLNHDAMYWYRQDPGQGLRLIYYSQIVNDFQKGDIAEGYSVSREKKESFPLTVTSAQKNPTAFYLCASSDPGLAGVEQFFGPGTRLTVL.

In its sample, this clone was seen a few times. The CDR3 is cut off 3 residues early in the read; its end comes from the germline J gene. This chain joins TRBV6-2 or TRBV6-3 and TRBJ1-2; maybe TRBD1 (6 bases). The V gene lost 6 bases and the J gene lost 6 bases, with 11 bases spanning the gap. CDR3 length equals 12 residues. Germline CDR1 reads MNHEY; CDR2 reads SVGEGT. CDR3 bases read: TGTGCCAGCAGATATAGGACAGATGGC. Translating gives CASRYRTDG. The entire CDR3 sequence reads CASRYRTDGYTF.

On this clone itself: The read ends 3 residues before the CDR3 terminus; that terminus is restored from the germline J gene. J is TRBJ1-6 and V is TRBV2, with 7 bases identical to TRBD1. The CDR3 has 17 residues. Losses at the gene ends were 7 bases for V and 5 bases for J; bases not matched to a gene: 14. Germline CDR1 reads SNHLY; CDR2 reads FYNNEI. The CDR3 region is CASTTNIGTEDNSPLHF. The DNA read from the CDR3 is TGTGCCAGCACCACGAATATAGGGACAGAAGATAATTCACCC.

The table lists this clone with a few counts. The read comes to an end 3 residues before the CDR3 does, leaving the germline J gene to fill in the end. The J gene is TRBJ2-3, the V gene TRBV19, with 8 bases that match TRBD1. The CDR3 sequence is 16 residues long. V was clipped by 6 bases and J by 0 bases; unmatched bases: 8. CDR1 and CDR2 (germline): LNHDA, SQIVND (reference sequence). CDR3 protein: CASSIYQGASTDTQYF. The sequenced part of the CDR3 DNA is TGTGCCAGTAGCATCTACCAGGGGGCCAGCACAGATACG.

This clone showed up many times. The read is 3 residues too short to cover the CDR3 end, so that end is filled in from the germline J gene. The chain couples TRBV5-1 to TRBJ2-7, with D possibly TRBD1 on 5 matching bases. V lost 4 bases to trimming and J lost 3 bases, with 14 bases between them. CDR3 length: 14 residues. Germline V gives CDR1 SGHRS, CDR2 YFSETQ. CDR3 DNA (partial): TGCGCCAGCAGCCTCGACAGCGATGACTACGAG. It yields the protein CASSLDSDDYE. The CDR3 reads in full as CASSLDSDDYEQYF.

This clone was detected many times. CDR3 DNA (partial): TGCGCCAGCAGCTTGGATACAGCGGGGGGCACAGATACG. This gives the protein CASSLDTAGGTDT. The entire CDR3 sequence reads CASSLDTAGGTDTQYF. The chain employs TRBV5-1 and TRBJ2-3; TRBD2 agrees at 8 bases. The read ends 3 residues early relative to the CDR3; the germline J gene fills the gap. The trim removed 0 bases at V and 1 base at J, leaving 4 bases unmatched. The V gene's germline CDR1 is SGHRS and CDR2 YFSETQ. CDR3 length: 16 residues.

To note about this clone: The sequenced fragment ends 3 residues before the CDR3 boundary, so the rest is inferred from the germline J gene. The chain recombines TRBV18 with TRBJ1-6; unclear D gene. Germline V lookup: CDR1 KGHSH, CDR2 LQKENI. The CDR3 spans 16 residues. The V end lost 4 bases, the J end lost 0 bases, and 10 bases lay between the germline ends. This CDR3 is CASSRETSSYNSPLHF. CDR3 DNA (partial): TGTGCCAGCTCACGGGAGACTAGCTCCTATAATTCACCC.

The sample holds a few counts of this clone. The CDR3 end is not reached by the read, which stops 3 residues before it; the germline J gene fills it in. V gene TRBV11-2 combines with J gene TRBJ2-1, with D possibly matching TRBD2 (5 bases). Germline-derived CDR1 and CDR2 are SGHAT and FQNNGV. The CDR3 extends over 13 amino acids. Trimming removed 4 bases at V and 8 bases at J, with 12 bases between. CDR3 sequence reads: CASSSPRVYEQFF. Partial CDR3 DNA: TGTGCCAGCAGCTCCCCGCGGGTGTATGAG.

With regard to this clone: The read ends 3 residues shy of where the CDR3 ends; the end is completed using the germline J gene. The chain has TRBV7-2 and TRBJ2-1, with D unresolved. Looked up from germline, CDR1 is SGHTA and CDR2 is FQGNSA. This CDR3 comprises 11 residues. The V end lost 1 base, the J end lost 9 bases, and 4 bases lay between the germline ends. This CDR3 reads CASSLGGEQFF. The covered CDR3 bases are TGTGCCAGCAGCTTAGGAGGTGAG.

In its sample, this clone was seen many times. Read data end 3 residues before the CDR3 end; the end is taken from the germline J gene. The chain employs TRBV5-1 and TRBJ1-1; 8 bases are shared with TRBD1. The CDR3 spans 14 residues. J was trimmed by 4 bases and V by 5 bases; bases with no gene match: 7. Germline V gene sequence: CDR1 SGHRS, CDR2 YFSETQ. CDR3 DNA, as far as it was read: TGCGCCAGCAGACAGGGGGATTGGGCCACTGAA. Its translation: CASRQGDWATE. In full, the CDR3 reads CASRQGDWATEAFF. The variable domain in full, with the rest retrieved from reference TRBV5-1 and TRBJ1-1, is KAGVTQTPRYLIKTRGQQVTLSCSPISGHRSVSWYQQTPGQGLQFLFEYFSETQRNKGNFPGRFSGRQFSNSRSEMNVSTLELGDSALYLCASRQGDWATEAFFGQGTRLTVV.

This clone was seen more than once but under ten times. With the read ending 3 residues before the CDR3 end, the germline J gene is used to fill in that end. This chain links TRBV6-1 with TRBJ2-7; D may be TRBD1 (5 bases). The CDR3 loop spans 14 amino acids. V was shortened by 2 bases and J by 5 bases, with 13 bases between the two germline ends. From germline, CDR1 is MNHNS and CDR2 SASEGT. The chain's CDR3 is CASSEWGSRNEQYF. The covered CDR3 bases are TGTGCCAGCAGTGAATGGGGCAGTAGGAACGAG.

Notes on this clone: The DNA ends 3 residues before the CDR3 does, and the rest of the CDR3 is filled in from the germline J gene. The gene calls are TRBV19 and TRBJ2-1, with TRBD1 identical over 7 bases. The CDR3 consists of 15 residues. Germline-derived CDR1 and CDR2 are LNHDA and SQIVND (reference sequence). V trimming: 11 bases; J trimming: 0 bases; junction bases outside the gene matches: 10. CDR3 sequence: CAHKGATSSYNEQFF. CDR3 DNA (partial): TGTGCCCATAAGGGGGCGACAAGCTCCTACAATGAG.

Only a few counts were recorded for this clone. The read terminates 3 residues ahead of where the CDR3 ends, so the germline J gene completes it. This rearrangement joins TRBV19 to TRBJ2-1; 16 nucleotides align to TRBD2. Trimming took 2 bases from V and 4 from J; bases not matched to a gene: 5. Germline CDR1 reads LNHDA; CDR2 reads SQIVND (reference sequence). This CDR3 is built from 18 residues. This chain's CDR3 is CASSIFGTSGGGYNEQFF. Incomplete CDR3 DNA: TGTGCCAGTAGTATATTTGGGACTAGCGGGGGGGGTTACAATGAG.

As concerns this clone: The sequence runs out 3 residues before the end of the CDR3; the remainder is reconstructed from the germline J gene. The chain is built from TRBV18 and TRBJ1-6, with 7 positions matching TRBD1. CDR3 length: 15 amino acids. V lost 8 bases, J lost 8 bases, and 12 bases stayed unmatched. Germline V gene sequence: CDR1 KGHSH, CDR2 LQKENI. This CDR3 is CASPREQGMHSPLHF. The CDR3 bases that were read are TGTGCCAGCCCACGAGAACAGGGGATGCATTCACCC.

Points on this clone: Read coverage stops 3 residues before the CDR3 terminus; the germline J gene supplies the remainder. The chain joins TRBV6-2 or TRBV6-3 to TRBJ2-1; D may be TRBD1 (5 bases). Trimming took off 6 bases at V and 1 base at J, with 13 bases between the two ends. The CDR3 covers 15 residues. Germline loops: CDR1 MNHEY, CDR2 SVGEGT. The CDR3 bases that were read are TGTGCCAGCAGCCTAGACAGACCTTCCTACAATGAG. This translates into CASSLDRPSYNE. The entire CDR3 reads CASSLDRPSYNEQFF.